One sample yielded the 19 T cell receptor beta chains listed below, sequenced in a study of cytomegalovirus exposure and HLA in healthy donors. A multiplex PCR was run with 60 Vbeta primers and 13 Jbeta primers. Profiled with immunoSEQ multiplex PCR; TCRdb holds only in-frame clones, not every one. The sample yields hundreds of thousands of clones, approximately 82% seen once. Specimen: PBMCs. Source of these receptors: a male donor in good health and CMV-seronegative.

The rearrangement uses TRBV7-3 and TRBJ2-1, with 16 bases aligning to TRBD2. V shed 2 bases and J 9 bases; nucleotides not matched to a gene: 10. The germline gives CDR1 SGHTA, CDR2 FQGTGA. The CDR3 spans 18 residues. The CDR3 coding sequence is TGTGCCAGCAGCTTAGAACCTGGGACTAGCGGGAGGGCCGGTGAGCAGTTCTTC. As protein: CASSLEPGTSGRAGEQFF.

The J gene is TRBJ2-5, the V gene TRBV15; TRBD2 might be the D (7 bases). Gene TRBJ2-7 matches the end of the DNA better, so the J call may be wrong. Per germline, CDR1 LNHNV and CDR2 YYDKDF (reference sequence). This CDR3 is built from 16 residues. CDR3 DNA sequence: TGTGCCACCAGCAGGGGGGGGGCAGGGGACTCCTACGAGCAGTACTTC. Translation: CATSRGGAGDSYEQYF.

V gene TRBV7-9 combines with J gene TRBJ2-1; D is unresolved. Trimming took 5 bases from V and 0 from J, leaving 11 bases between them. This CDR3 spans 15 amino acids. The germline gives CDR1 SEHNR, CDR2 FQNEAQ (reference sequence). The CDR3 spells CASSLSLSSYNEQFF. CDR3 nucleotides: TGTGCCAGCAGCCTTAGTCTGAGCTCCTACAATGAGCAGTTCTTC.

The V call is TRBV6-1, the J call TRBJ2-2, with D maybe TRBD2 (5 bases). Germline lookup yields CDR1 MNHNS and CDR2 SASEGT. Trimming removed 4 bases at V and 4 bases at J, with 16 bases between. CDR3 length: 16 amino acids. Here the CDR3 reads CASSAQRTLSTGELFF. The CDR3 bases are TGTGCCAGCAGTGCCCAGAGGACTCTATCCACCGGGGAGCTGTTTTTT.

This clone was found once. The chain recombines TRBV19 with TRBJ2-2, with no clear D. Germline values: CDR1 LNHDA, CDR2 SQIVND (reference sequence). V was pared by 3 bases and J by 2 bases, with 7 bases between. The length of the CDR3 is 14 residues. The CDR3: CASSIQENTGELFF. CDR3 DNA: TGTGCCAGTAGTATCCAGGAAAACACCGGGGAGCTGTTTTTT.

The V call is TRBV13, the J call TRBJ2-1; D perhaps matches TRBD1 (6 bases). The CDR3 has 14 residues. Trimming stripped 6 bases from V and 8 bases from J, with 17 bases between. Germline loops: CDR1 PRHDT, CDR2 FYEKMQ (reference sequence). The CDR3 DNA reads TGTGCCAGCAGTCCGATTAGTGGGGGCTATGAGCAGTTCTTC. Residues: CASSPISGGYEQFF.

Comments on this clone: One junction end does not reproduce the germline sequence, and a read error may be involved. The genes are TRBV7-9 and TRBJ2-7, with 10 positions matching TRBD2. Germline V gene lookup returns CDR1 SEHNR and CDR2 FQNEAQ (reference sequence). This CDR3 has 15 residues. The CDR3 bases are TGTTCCAGCAGCTTAGGTACTAGCGGGACCTACGAGCAGTACTTC. Protein sequence: CSSSLGTSGTYEQYF.

The J gene is TRBJ1-6, the V gene TRBV25-1; D gene uncertain. This CDR3 region has 15 residues. The germline gives CDR1 MGHDK, CDR2 SYGVNS. Trimming removed 3 bases from V and 10 bases from J, with 16 bases in between. The CDR3 nucleotides read TGTGCCAGCAGTGAGAACACCGGGATTGGCTCACCCCTCCACTTT. Its protein product is CASSENTGIGSPLHF.

The chain joins TRBV7-9 to TRBJ1-1; 9 bases match TRBD1. This CDR3 contains 16 residues. Germline assignment: CDR1 SEHNR and CDR2 FQNEAQ (reference sequence). With 5 bases clipped from V and 0 bases from J, the junction kept 7 bases outside the gene matches. DNA of the CDR3: TGTGCCAGCAGCCCGGACAGGGGCAATATGAACACTGAAGCTTTCTTT. Residues: CASSPDRGNMNTEAFF.

The V call is TRBV7-2, the J call TRBJ2-7; 7 bases fit TRBD2. The germline gives CDR1 SGHTA, CDR2 FQGNSA. This CDR3 comprises 15 residues. J lost 0 bases, V lost 2 bases, and 4 bases had no gene match. This CDR3 is CASSLSGASSYEQYF. For the CDR3, the DNA is TGTGCCAGCAGCTTAAGCGGGGCCAGCTCCTACGAGCAGTACTTC. The variable domain in full, with the rest retrieved from reference TRBV7-2 and TRBJ2-7, is GAGVSQSPSNKVTEKGKDVELRCDPISGHTALYWYRQSLGQGLEFLIYFQGNSAPDKSGLPSDRFSAERTGGSVSTLTIQRTQQEDSAVYLCASSLSGASSYEQYFGPGTRLTVT.

Note on this clone: The junction shows a germline mismatch at one end, possibly a read error. V and J are TRBV7-9 and TRBJ2-7; 8 nucleotides line up with TRBD2. The CDR3 length is 17 residues. CDR1 and CDR2 from the germline V gene are SEHNR and FQNEAQ (reference sequence). CDR3 sequence: CSSSLASGGAITYEQYF. CDR3 nucleotides: TGTTCCAGCAGCTTAGCGTCGGGAGGGGCGATTACCTACGAGCAGTACTTC.

This clone was recorded once. The chain is built from TRBV2 and TRBJ2-7; 15 nucleotides agree with TRBD2. The germline V gene encodes CDR1 SNHLY and CDR2 FYNNEI. V trimming: 11 bases; J trimming: 5 bases; junction bases outside the gene matches: 10. The CDR3 contains 15 residues. The chain's CDR3 is CAGRTSGRAKNEQYF. CDR3 bases: TGTGCCGGAAGGACTAGCGGGAGGGCCAAAAACGAGCAGTACTTC.

J is TRBJ1-3 and V is TRBV4-1; 7 bases fit TRBD1. The CDR3 spans 16 residues. Germline CDR1 and CDR2: MGHRA and YSYEKL. The ends lost 0 bases at V and 6 bases at J; junction bases unmatched: 8. DNA of the CDR3: TGCGCCAGCAGCCAAGAGGGACAGTCGCCTATAAACACCATATATTTT. Protein sequence: CASSQEGQSPINTIYF.

About this clone itself: Sequence at one end of the junction differs from germline and may be a read error. The genes are TRBV6-5 and TRBJ1-2; tentatively, D is TRBD1 (5 bases). Germline CDR1 reads MNHEY; CDR2 reads SVGAGI. CDR3 length: 13 amino acids. CDR3 region: CASSRDSFYDYTF. DNA of the CDR3: TGTGCCAGCAGTAGAGACAGCTTCTATGACTACACCTTC.

V is TRBV6-5 and J is TRBJ2-5; TRBD1 matches at 8 bases. The junction had 7 bases not matched to a gene; V was cut back by 6 bases and J by 1 base. The CDR3 totals 15 residues. Germline values: CDR1 MNHEY, CDR2 SVGAGI. CDR3 sequence: CASSPDRAPQETQYF. The CDR3 nucleotides are TGTGCCAGCAGCCCGGACAGGGCTCCCCAAGAGACCCAGTACTTC.

This clone was picked up one time. The chain links TRBV10-2 to TRBJ2-7, with 13 bases fitting TRBD2. Germline V gene lookup returns CDR1 WSHSY and CDR2 SAAADI. The CDR3 runs to 17 residues. Trimming cost V 6 bases and J 2 bases; bases outside gene matches: 10. The CDR3 is CASRIGLAGVFPYEQYF. The CDR3 DNA reads TGCGCCAGCAGAATCGGACTAGCGGGAGTGTTCCCCTACGAGCAGTACTTC.

This chain uses TRBV5-4 with TRBJ2-1, with 7 bases that match TRBD1. Germline values: CDR1 SGHNT, CDR2 YYREEE (reference sequence). The CDR3 has 14 residues. After removal of 5 bases from V and 0 bases from J, the junction contained 2 bases not matched to a gene. The CDR3 DNA follows: TGTGCCAGCAGTAGGGACAGCTCCTACAATGAGCAGTTCTTC. This encodes CASSRDSSYNEQFF.

This clone was detected only a few times. The chain links TRBV5-6 to TRBJ1-2, with 9 bases aligning to TRBD1. The CDR3 has 13 residues. Germline CDR1 and CDR2: SGHDT and YYEEEE. V trimming: 5 bases; J trimming: 7 bases; junction bases outside the gene matches: 6. The CDR3 reads CASRGQGISGYTF. CDR3 in DNA: TGTGCCAGCAGGGGACAGGGAATAAGTGGCTACACCTTC.

The CDR3 DNA follows: TGTGCCAGCAGCCCGGAGACCCAGTACTTC. Amino acids: CASSPETQYF. The rearrangement links TRBV7-8 to TRBJ2-5; the D is unclear. Germline values: CDR1 SGHVS, CDR2 FQNEAQ. V was pared by 5 bases and J by 5 bases, with 3 bases between. The CDR3 loop spans 10 amino acids.